The 17 T cell receptor beta chains below were found in one sample sequenced in a study of blood T cell repertoires in COVID-19. The data were produced by immunoSEQ multiplex PCR, yet TCRdb's version contains in-frame clones alone and is incomplete. Counted here are approximately 350,000 clones, 86% occurring once; the ten biggest clones make up just over 7%. Specimen: peripheral blood. These receptors were taken from a woman between 55 and 75 years old with COVID-19, enrolled during active disease.

V is TRBV7-9 and J is TRBJ2-1; no definite D call. Germline loops: CDR1 SEHNR, CDR2 FQNEAQ (reference sequence). The V end was cut by 0 bases, the J end by 6 bases, with 9 bases between. This CDR3 comprises 14 residues. CDR3 nucleotides: TGTGCCAGCAGCTTAGCTACCGAGGTCAATGAGCAGTTCTTC. Translating gives CASSLATEVNEQFF. The whole variable domain, filled in from reference TRBV7-9 and TRBJ2-1, reads DTGVSQNPRHKITKRGQNVTFRCDPISEHNRLYWYRQTLGQGPEFLTYFQNEAQLEKSRLLSDRFSAERPKGSFSTLEIQRTEQGDSAMYLCASSLATEVNEQFFGPGTRLTVL.

The chain couples TRBV19 to TRBJ2-7; possible D gene TRBD1, 6 bases. The CDR3 is made up of 14 amino acids. Trimming stripped 6 bases from V and 2 bases from J, with 14 bases between. Germline CDR1 and CDR2: LNHDA and SQIVND (reference sequence). The CDR3 region is CASRATGLTYEQYF. The CDR3 nucleotides read TGTGCCAGTAGGGCGACAGGATTGACCTACGAGCAGTACTTC.

The chain has TRBV2 and TRBJ2-5; TRBD1 aligns across 9 bases. V lost 8 bases, J lost 3 bases, and 7 bases stayed unmatched. The CDR3 contains 14 residues. Germline V CDR1 and CDR2: SNHLY, FYNNEI. The CDR3 DNA reads as TGTGCCAGCGCCCAACAGGGGGCGGAAGAGACCCAGTACTTC. It is translated as CASAQQGAEETQYF.

V is TRBV9 and J is TRBJ2-1; 10 nucleotides line up with TRBD2. CDR3 length equals 15 residues. The germline CDR1 and CDR2 sequences are SGDLS and YYNGEE. J gave up 5 bases and V 4 bases, and 6 bases lay outside the gene matches. The chain's CDR3 is CASSPRTSGHNEQFF. The DNA of the CDR3 is TGTGCCAGCAGCCCCCGGACTAGCGGACACAATGAGCAGTTCTTC.

Worth noting for this clone: Other DNA sequences in the same sample also yield this CDR3. The chain couples TRBV5-1 to TRBJ2-1; perhaps TRBD2 as D (6 bases). Trimming removed 2 bases at V and 0 bases at J, with 12 bases between. The CDR3 extends over 16 amino acids. The germline V gene has CDR1 SGHRS and CDR2 YFSETQ. The CDR3 here is CASSLGQGGSYNEQFF. In DNA, the CDR3 is TGCGCCAGCAGCTTAGGGCAGGGAGGCTCCTACAATGAGCAGTTCTTC.

In this sample, this clone turned up once. The genes are TRBV6-5 and TRBJ1-2; 8 bases map to TRBD1. Germline loops: CDR1 MNHEY, CDR2 SVGAGI. Losses at the gene ends were 2 bases for V and 7 bases for J; bases not matched to a gene: 3. This CDR3 is 13 amino acids long. CDR3 loop: CASSYRQGSGYTF. The CDR3 DNA follows: TGTGCCAGCAGTTACCGACAGGGGAGTGGCTACACCTTC.

The chain uses TRBV7-9 and TRBJ2-3; 7 positions match TRBD2. V lost 5 bases, J lost 4 bases, and 9 bases stayed unmatched. This CDR3 comprises 15 residues. The germline gives CDR1 SEHNR, CDR2 FQNEAQ (reference sequence). The CDR3 sequence is CASSHGGRAADTQYF. The CDR3 coding sequence is TGTGCCAGCAGCCACGGTGGGAGGGCGGCAGATACGCAGTATTTT.

This clone turned up a few times. This chain uses TRBV7-9 with TRBJ1-6, with D perhaps TRBD1 (6 bases). Trimming pared 3 bases from V and 8 bases from J, leaving 14 bases between. This CDR3 is 15 amino acids long. Germline CDR1 reads SEHNR; CDR2 reads FQNEAQ (reference sequence). The CDR3 sequence is CASSLGAVADSPLHF. DNA of the CDR3: TGTGCCAGCAGCTTGGGGGCCGTAGCAGATTCACCCCTCCACTTT.

There are a few counts of this clone. The chain is built from TRBV7-9 and TRBJ2-3; unclear D gene. In germline, CDR1 is SEHNR, CDR2 FQNEAQ (reference sequence). V was clipped by 1 base and J by 10 bases, with 9 bases between them. The CDR3 extends over 12 amino acids. The CDR3 region is CASSLVPAAQYF. CDR3 DNA: TGTGCCAGCAGCTTAGTTCCCGCGGCGCAGTATTTT.

The CDR3 spells CASSSGGGRLFF. The CDR3 bases are TGTGCCAGCAGTTCCGGCGGGGGCCGACTGTTCTTC. This chain uses TRBV6-2 or TRBV6-3 with TRBJ2-1, with D maybe TRBD2 (7 bases). The germline CDR1 and CDR2 sequences are MNHEY and SVGEGT. This CDR3 has 12 residues. Trimming left V 4 bases short and J 15 bases short, with 16 bases between.

The chain is built from TRBV12-3 or TRBV12-4 and TRBJ1-2; D ambiguous. The CDR3 contains 12 residues. Trimming shortened V by 1 base and J by 4 bases, and 4 bases separated the two germline ends. The CDR3 is CASSLGSYGYTF. The DNA of the CDR3 is TGTGCCAGCAGTTTAGGCAGCTATGGCTACACCTTC.

The chain carries TRBV6-6 and TRBJ2-4, with TRBD2 identical over 11 bases. The length of the CDR3 is 16 residues. Per the germline V gene, CDR1 is MNHNY and CDR2 is SVGAGI (reference sequence). V lost 0 bases, J lost 5 bases, and 3 bases stayed unmatched. The CDR3 DNA reads TGTGCCAGCAGTTACTCTTTAGCGGGGGGGCAAAACATTCAGTACTTC. Residues: CASSYSLAGGQNIQYF.

The genes are TRBV5-6 and TRBJ1-2; D perhaps matches TRBD1 (5 bases). Per germline, CDR1 SGHDT and CDR2 YYEEEE. V lost 4 bases to trimming and J lost 10 bases, with 17 bases between them. CDR3 size: 13 residues. In DNA, the CDR3 is TGTGCCAGCAGCCCGCCGGCAAGGGGTGACTACACCTTC. Its protein product is CASSPPARGDYTF.

The chain uses TRBV3-1 (or the pseudogene TRBV3-2) and TRBJ1-5, with D possibly being TRBD1 (6 bases). The CDR3 is made up of 16 amino acids. Germline assignment: CDR1 LGHDT and CDR2 YNNKEL (reference sequence). Trimming took off 0 bases at V and 0 bases at J, with 9 bases between the two ends. The DNA of the CDR3 is TGTGCCAGCAGCCAAGAGTGGGGACATAGCAATCAGCCCCAGCATTTT. Amino acid sequence: CASSQEWGHSNQPQHF.

The gene calls are TRBV5-1 and TRBJ1-1, with TRBD1 identical over 9 bases. The CDR3 is 14 amino acids. Looked up from germline, CDR1 is SGHRS and CDR2 is YFSETQ. The trim removed 4 bases at V and 1 base at J, leaving 2 bases unmatched. CDR3 region: CASSPGQGNTEAFF. CDR3 DNA: TGCGCCAGCAGCCCGGGACAGGGGAACACTGAAGCTTTCTTT.

The V gene is TRBV7-9, the J gene TRBJ1-4; TRBD1 matches at 9 bases. Looked up from germline, CDR1 is SEHNR and CDR2 is FQNEAQ (reference sequence). The CDR3 contains 15 residues. Trimming took 3 bases from V and 10 from J; bases not matched to a gene: 9. The CDR3 here is CASSFSGTGSLKLFF. As DNA, the CDR3 is TGTGCCAGCAGCTTCTCTGGGACAGGGTCTCTAAAACTGTTTTTT.

CDR3 protein: CAWSVPHENTDTQYF. CDR3 nucleotides: TGTGCCTGGAGTGTACCCCACGAGAACACAGATACGCAGTATTTT. This rearrangement joins TRBV30 to TRBJ2-3, with no clear D. The CDR3 length is 15 residues. The germline V and J ends were trimmed by 0 bases and 2 bases, with 12 bases remaining between them. Per the germline V gene, CDR1 is GTSNPN and CDR2 is SVGIG (reference sequence).